This T cell receptor beta chain is drawn from a study of shared clonotypes between healthy human individuals. When replicate PCRs were run on sorted subsets, they used about 200 ng DNA, 28,000 or so T cell genomes. Sequencing was performed with immunoSEQ multiplex PCR; in TCRdb, only in-frame clones are kept and a portion is missing. The table records roughly 2,300,000 clones, around 90% of them present only once. The CDR3 extends over 11 amino acids. Deletions cut 4 bases from V and 8 bases from J, with 8 bases between. Germline CDR1 is MDHEN and CDR2 is SYDVKM. The rearrangement joins TRBV28 to TRBJ1-2; D not resolved. The sequence was collected from a man aged 18 to 30 in good health. Some clones in this sample may be carry-over from other donors' samples. The material sequenced was naive CD4+ T cells from PBMCs. The subset here: CD45RA+ positively selected. For the CDR3, the DNA is TGTGCCAGCAGTTCCCCCCCCGGCTACACCTTC. Its protein is CASSSPPGYTF.